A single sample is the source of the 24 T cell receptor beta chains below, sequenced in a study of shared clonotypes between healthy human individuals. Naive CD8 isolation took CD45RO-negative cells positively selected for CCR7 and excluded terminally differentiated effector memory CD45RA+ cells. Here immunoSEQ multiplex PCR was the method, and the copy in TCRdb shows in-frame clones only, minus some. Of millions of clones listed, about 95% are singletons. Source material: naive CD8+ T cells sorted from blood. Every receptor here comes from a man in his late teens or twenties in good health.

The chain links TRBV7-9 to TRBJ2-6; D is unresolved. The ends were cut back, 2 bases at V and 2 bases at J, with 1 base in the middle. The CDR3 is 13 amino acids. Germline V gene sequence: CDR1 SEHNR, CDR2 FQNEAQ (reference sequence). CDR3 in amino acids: CASSLPGANVLTF. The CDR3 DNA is TGTGCCAGCAGCTTACCTGGGGCCAACGTCCTGACTTTC.

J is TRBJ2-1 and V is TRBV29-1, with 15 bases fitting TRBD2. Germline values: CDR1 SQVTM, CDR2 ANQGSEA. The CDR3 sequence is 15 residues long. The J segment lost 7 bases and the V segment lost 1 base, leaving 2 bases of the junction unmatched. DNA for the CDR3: TGCAGCGTTGAAGTTGGGACTAGCGGGGGGAATGAGCAGTTCTTC. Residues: CSVEVGTSGGNEQFF.

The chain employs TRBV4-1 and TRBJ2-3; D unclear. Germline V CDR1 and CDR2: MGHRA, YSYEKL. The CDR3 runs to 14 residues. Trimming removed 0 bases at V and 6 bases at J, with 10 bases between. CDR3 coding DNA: TGCGCCAGCAGCCAAGATGTGGAGCAGGATACGCAGTATTTT. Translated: CASSQDVEQDTQYF.

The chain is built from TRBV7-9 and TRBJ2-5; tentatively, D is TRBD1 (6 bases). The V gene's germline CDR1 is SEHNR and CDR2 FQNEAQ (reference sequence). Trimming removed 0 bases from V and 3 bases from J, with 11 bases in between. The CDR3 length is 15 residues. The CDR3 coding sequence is TGTGCCAGCAGCTTAGCGGTGGGGGCGGAAGAGACCCAGTACTTC. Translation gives CASSLAVGAEETQYF.

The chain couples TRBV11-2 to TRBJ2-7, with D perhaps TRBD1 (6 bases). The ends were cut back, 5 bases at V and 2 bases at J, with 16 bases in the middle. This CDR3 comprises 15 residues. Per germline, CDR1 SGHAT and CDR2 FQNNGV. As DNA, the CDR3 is TGTGCCAGCAGCCAAGTTCCGGACAGCGCCTACGAGCAGTACTTC. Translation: CASSQVPDSAYEQYF.

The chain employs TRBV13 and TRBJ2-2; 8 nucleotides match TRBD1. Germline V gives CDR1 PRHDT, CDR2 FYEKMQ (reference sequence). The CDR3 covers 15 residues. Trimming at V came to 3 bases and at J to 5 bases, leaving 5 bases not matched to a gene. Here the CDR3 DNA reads TGTGCCAGCAGCTTCACAGGGGGACGTACCGGGGAGCTGTTTTTT. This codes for CASSFTGGRTGELFF.

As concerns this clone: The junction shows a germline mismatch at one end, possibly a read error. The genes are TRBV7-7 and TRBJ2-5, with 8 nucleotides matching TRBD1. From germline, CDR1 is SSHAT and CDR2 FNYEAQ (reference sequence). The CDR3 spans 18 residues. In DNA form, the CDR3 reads TGTGCTAGCAGCTTAGGGACCCTTGGACAGGGACGGGGAGAGACCCAGTACTTC. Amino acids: CASSLGTLGQGRGETQYF.

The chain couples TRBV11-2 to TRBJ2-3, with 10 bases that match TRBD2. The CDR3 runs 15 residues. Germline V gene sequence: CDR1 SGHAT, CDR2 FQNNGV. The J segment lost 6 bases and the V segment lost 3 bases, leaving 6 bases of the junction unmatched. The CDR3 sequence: CASSLTSGWWDTQYF. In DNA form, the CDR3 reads TGTGCCAGCAGCTTGACTAGCGGGTGGTGGGATACGCAGTATTTT.

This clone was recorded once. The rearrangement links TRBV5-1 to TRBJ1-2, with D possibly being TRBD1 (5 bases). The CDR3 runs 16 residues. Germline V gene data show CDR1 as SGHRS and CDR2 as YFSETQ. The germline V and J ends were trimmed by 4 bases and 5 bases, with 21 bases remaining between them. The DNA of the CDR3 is TGCGCCAGCAGCCAGTTGGCGGGGGAGACAGAATATGGCTACACCTTC. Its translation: CASSQLAGETEYGYTF.

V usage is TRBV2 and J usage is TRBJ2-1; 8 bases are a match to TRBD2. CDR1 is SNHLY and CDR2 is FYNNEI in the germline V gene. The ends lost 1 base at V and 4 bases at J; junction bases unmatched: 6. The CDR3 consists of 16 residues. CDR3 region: CASSEETGGAYNEQFF. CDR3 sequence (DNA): TGTGCCAGCAGTGAAGAAACCGGGGGGGCTTACAATGAGCAGTTCTTC.

The CDR3 is CAWASSPNRLVAEDSYEQYF. The CDR3 DNA sequence: TGTGCCTGGGCCAGTTCTCCTAACAGGTTAGTAGCGGAGGACTCCTACGAGCAGTACTTC. This chain links TRBV30 with TRBJ2-7; possibly TRBD2 for D (6 bases). The CDR3 is 20 amino acids. Germline lookup yields CDR1 GTSNPN and CDR2 SVGIG (reference sequence). Between the trimmed V and J ends, which lost 5 bases and 0 bases, there was a span of 32 bases.

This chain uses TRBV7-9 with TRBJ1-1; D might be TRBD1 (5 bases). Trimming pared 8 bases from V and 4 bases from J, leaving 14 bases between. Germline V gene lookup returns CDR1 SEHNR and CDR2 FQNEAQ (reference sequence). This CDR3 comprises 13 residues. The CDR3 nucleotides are TGTGCCAGCGGGTTGGGGGGGAGCACTGAAGCTTTCTTT. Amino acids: CASGLGGSTEAFF.

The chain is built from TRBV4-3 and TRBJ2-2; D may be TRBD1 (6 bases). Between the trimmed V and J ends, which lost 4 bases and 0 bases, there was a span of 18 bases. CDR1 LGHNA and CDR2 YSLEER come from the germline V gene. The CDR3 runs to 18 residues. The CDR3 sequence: CASSRDVPDSANTGELFF. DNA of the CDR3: TGCGCCAGCAGCCGAGACGTTCCGGACAGCGCGAACACCGGGGAGCTGTTTTTT.

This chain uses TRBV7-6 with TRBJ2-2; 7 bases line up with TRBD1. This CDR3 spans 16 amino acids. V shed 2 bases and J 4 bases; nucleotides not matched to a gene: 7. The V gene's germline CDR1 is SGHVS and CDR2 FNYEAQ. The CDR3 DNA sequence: TGTGCCAGCAGCTTAAGAGAGGGGGCGGGCACCGGGGAGCTGTTTTTT. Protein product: CASSLREGAGTGELFF.

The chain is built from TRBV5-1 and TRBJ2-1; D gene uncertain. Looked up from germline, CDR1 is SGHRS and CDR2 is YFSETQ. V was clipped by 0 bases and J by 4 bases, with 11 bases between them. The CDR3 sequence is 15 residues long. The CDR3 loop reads CASSLGTEGYNEQFF. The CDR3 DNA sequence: TGCGCCAGCAGCTTGGGTACGGAAGGGTACAATGAGCAGTTCTTC.

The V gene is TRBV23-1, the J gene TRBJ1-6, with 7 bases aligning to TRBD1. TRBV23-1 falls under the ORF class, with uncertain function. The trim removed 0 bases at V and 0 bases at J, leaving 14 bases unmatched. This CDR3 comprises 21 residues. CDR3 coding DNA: TGCGCCAGCAGTCAATCGGCCAACCTGACAGGGCAAAGCTCCTATAATTCACCCCTCCACTTT. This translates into CASSQSANLTGQSSYNSPLHF.

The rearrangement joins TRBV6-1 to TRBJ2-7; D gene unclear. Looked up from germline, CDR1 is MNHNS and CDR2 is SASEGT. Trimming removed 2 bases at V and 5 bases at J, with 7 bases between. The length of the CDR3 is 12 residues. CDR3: CASSESLDEQYF. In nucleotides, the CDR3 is TGTGCCAGCAGTGAAAGTTTGGACGAGCAGTACTTC.

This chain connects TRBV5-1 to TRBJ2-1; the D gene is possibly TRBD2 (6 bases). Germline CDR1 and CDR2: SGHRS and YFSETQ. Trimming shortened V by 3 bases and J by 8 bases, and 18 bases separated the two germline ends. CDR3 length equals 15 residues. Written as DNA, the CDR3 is TGCGCCAGCAGCTGGCAGACTAGAGGGTTCGATGAGCAGTTCTTC. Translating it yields CASSWQTRGFDEQFF.

CDR3 nucleotides: TGTGCCAGCAGCTTGGAACCTCAAGAGACCCAGTACTTC. Translation: CASSLEPQETQYF. This chain connects TRBV7-3 to TRBJ2-5; no reliable D call. In germline, CDR1 is SGHTA, CDR2 FQGTGA. The CDR3 is 13 residues long. V was trimmed by 3 bases and J by 2 bases, leaving 7 bases between them.

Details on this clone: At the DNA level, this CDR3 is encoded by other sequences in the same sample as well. DNA for the CDR3: TGTGCCAGCAGCTCGGGGACTAGCGGCGAGCAGTTCTTC. Amino acids: CASSSGTSGEQFF. The chain joins TRBV5-4 to TRBJ2-1; the match to TRBD2 covers 11 bases. This CDR3 region has 13 residues. Germline values: CDR1 SGHNT, CDR2 YYREEE (reference sequence). With V trimmed by 3 bases and J by 10 bases, 3 bases remained unmatched.

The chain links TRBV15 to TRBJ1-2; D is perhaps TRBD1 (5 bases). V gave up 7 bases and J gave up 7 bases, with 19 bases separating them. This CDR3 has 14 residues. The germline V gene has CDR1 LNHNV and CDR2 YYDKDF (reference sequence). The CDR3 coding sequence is TGTGCCACCACCCTTCTCGTAGGGGACCCTGGCTACACCTTC. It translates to CATTLLVGDPGYTF.

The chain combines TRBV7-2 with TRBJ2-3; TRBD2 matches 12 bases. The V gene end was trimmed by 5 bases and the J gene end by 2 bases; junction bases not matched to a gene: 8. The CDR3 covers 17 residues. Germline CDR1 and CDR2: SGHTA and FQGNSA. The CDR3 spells CASSPRTSGILTDTQYF. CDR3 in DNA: TGTGCCAGCAGCCCACGGACTAGCGGGATCCTCACAGATACGCAGTATTTT.

The CDR3 is CASSYLAGEGSYEQYF. The CDR3 DNA follows: TGTGCCAGCAGCTATTTAGCGGGAGAGGGCTCCTACGAGCAGTACTTC. The chain links TRBV6-6 to TRBJ2-7; 9 bases match TRBD2. This CDR3 has 16 amino acids. The germline gives CDR1 MNHNY, CDR2 SVGAGI (reference sequence). J was trimmed by 0 bases and V by 6 bases; bases with no gene match: 9.

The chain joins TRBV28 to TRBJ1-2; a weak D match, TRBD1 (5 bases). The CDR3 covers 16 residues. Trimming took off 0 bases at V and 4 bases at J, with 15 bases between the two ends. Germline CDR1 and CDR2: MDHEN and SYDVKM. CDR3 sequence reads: CASSLWAQDPTYGYTF. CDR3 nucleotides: TGTGCCAGCAGTTTATGGGCACAGGATCCTACCTATGGCTACACCTTC.